Following are 32 T cell receptor beta chains from one sample sequenced in a study of identical twins. One entry per CDR3 protein results from TCRdb running MiXCR on the 5' RACE reads. The sample yields 350,000 to 450,000 distinct CDR3 sequences, under 20% seen once. The sequenced material came from naive T cells sorted from blood. Receptors originate from a man in his fifties in good health.

The V gene is TRBV6-1, the J gene TRBJ2-7, with D perhaps assigned TRBD1 or TRBD2 (5 bases each). V shed 8 bases and J shed 11 bases, with 19 bases lying between them. The germline V gene encodes CDR1 MNHNS and CDR2 SASEGT. The CDR3 has 12 amino acids. The CDR3 bases are TGTGCCAGCGGAACCGGGACCCCCGTTAAGTACTTC. It yields the protein CASGTGTPVKYF.

V is TRBV20-1 and J is TRBJ2-3, with 7 positions matching TRBD2. J lost 1 base, V lost 3 bases, and 4 bases had no gene match. The germline V gene has CDR1 DFQATT and CDR2 SNEGSKA (reference sequence). The CDR3 contains 14 residues. The CDR3 DNA reads TGCAGTGCTAGGGGGGGGGGTGGCACAGATACGCAGTATTTT. It specifies CSARGGGGTDTQYF.

V gene TRBV19 combines with J gene TRBJ2-7, with unresolved D. Between the trimmed V and J ends, which lost 7 bases and 6 bases, there was a span of 16 bases. CDR1 and CDR2 from the germline V gene are LNHDA and SQIVND (reference sequence). The CDR3 has 13 amino acids. In DNA form, the CDR3 reads TGTGCCAGTATGACCAATGCTGACGGCGAGCAGTACTTC. Translating it yields CASMTNADGEQYF.

The gene calls are TRBV20-1 and TRBJ1-4; D unclear. V lost 0 bases, J lost 8 bases, and 16 bases lay in between. CDR1 is DFQATT and CDR2 is SNEGSKA in the germline V gene (reference sequence). There are 15 residues in the CDR3. CDR3 sequence reads: CSARDQVVTREKLFF. CDR3 sequence (DNA): TGCAGTGCTAGAGATCAGGTGGTGACCAGGGAAAAACTGTTTTTT.

This clonotype has at least ten counts. The V call is TRBV6-5, the J call TRBJ2-3; perhaps TRBD1 as D (6 bases). Germline lookup yields CDR1 MNHEY and CDR2 SVGAGI. The CDR3 loop spans 15 amino acids. Trimming stripped 0 bases from V and 3 bases from J, with 10 bases between. The CDR3 loop is CASSYSRGRTDTQYF. As DNA, the CDR3 is TGTGCCAGCAGTTACTCGAGGGGGAGAACAGATACGCAGTATTTT.

The table lists this clonotype with many counts. This chain links TRBV20-1 with TRBJ1-1; D might be TRBD1 (6 bases). From germline, CDR1 is DFQATT and CDR2 SNEGSKA (reference sequence). The CDR3 consists of 13 residues. The V gene lost 6 bases and the J gene lost 1 base, with 12 bases spanning the gap. The CDR3 here is CSAGDTRNTEAFF. The CDR3, as DNA: TGCAGTGCCGGGGACACTAGGAACACTGAAGCTTTCTTT.

V is TRBV6-1 and J is TRBJ2-7, with 10 bases aligning to TRBD2. Germline V gene lookup returns CDR1 MNHNS and CDR2 SASEGT. This CDR3 is 15 amino acids long. Unmatched junction bases numbered 10, after V lost 6 bases and J lost 5 bases. For the CDR3, the DNA is TGTGCCAGCAGGCAAGCTAGCGGGAGCTTACACGAGCAGTACTTC. Protein sequence: CASRQASGSLHEQYF.

This clonotype has a count of ten or more. The chain uses TRBV4-2 and TRBJ2-2, with 7 nucleotides matching TRBD1. Looked up from germline, CDR1 is LGHNA and CDR2 is YNFKEQ. This CDR3 is 18 amino acids long. V dropped 1 base and J dropped 4; count of bases not matched to a gene: 12. CDR3 in amino acids: CASSQVEQGVSFTGELFF. CDR3 sequence (DNA): TGTGCCAGCAGCCAAGTCGAGCAGGGGGTGAGCTTCACCGGGGAGCTGTTTTTT.

This clonotype has a count of ten or more. The chain combines TRBV6-4 with TRBJ1-6; D might be TRBD1 (5 bases). With 0 bases removed from V and 7 bases from J, the gap between germline ends came to 7 bases. This CDR3 has 14 residues. Germline loops: CDR1 MRHNA, CDR2 SNTAGT. The DNA of the CDR3 is TGTGCCAGCAGTGACTCGTCAGGGAATTCACCCCTCCACTTT. Translating gives CASSDSSGNSPLHF.

The V call is TRBV24-1, the J call TRBJ2-2; 8 nucleotides agree with TRBD2. V trimming: 7 bases; J trimming: 4 bases; junction bases outside the gene matches: 4. The CDR3 has 14 residues. In germline, CDR1 is KGHDR, CDR2 SFDVKD. The CDR3 nucleotides are TGTGCCACCAGGGAGGCGGGGGGCACCGGGGAGCTGTTTTTT. This gives the protein CATREAGGTGELFF.

This clonotype was observed a handful of times. The gene calls are TRBV5-6 and TRBJ2-1; D gene uncertain. The length of the CDR3 is 12 residues. V was pared by 1 base and J by 8 bases, with 7 bases between. Germline CDR1 SGHDT, CDR2 YYEEEE. CDR3 protein: CASSLFPDEQFF. CDR3 DNA: TGTGCCAGCAGCTTGTTCCCGGATGAGCAGTTCTTC.

This clonotype was detected many times. The rearrangement uses TRBV14 and TRBJ2-3; D is ambiguous. V lost 3 bases and J lost 3, with 10 bases in between. CDR3 length equals 14 residues. Per the germline V gene, CDR1 is SGHDN and CDR2 is FVKESK. CDR3 amino acids: CASSQDEWTDTQYF. In nucleotides, the CDR3 is TGTGCCAGCAGCCAGGATGAGTGGACAGATACGCAGTATTTT.

The chain is built from TRBV12-3 or TRBV12-4 and TRBJ1-1, with D possibly matching TRBD1 (5 bases). The CDR3 extends over 14 amino acids. Deletions cut 1 base from V and 1 base from J, with 7 bases between. The CDR3 DNA reads TGTGCCAGCAGTTTAGGGGGGTCGAACACTGAAGCTTTCTTT. Its protein is CASSLGGSNTEAFF.

In this sample, this clonotype turned up many times. The chain employs TRBV12-3 or TRBV12-4 and TRBJ2-1, with D uncertain. The CDR3 has 12 amino acids. The V and J ends lost 5 bases and 6 bases respectively, with 8 bases between them. CDR3 protein: CASSRLSNEQFF. For the CDR3, the DNA is TGTGCCAGCAGTAGACTTTCCAATGAGCAGTTCTTC.

This clonotype was observed a few times. This chain links TRBV7-2 with TRBJ2-3; 7 nucleotides align to TRBD2. The CDR3 runs 16 residues. CDR1 and CDR2 from the germline V gene are SGHTA and FQGNSA. The junction had 5 bases not matched to a gene; V was cut back by 2 bases and J by 0 bases. The CDR3 region has the DNA TGTGCCAGCAGCTTACTAGCGGATCCTAGCACAGATACGCAGTATTTT. Encoded protein: CASSLLADPSTDTQYF.

At least ten counts were recorded for this clonotype. The chain couples TRBV18 to TRBJ1-4; 9 nucleotides agree with TRBD1. Germline assignment: CDR1 KGHSH and CDR2 LQKENI. V lost 5 bases to trimming and J lost 8 bases; unmatched junction nucleotides: 18. The CDR3 contains 18 residues. CDR3 in DNA: TGTGCCAGCTCAACCTTCGCCATCGCGGGACAGGGTTCGGAAAAACTGTTTTTT. This sequence encodes CASSTFAIAGQGSEKLFF.

The V call is TRBV24-1, the J call TRBJ2-1; D tentatively reads TRBD1 or TRBD2 (5 bases each). This CDR3 spans 15 amino acids. Germline values: CDR1 KGHDR, CDR2 SFDVKD. The ends were cut back, 5 bases at V and 1 base at J, with 11 bases in the middle. DNA of the CDR3: TGTGCCACCAGTGTTAGGGGACGATCCTACAATGAGCAGTTCTTC. Its translation is CATSVRGRSYNEQFF.

The rearrangement joins TRBV11-2 to TRBJ2-7, with 7 bases aligning to TRBD2. The CDR3 contains 15 residues. The junction had 10 bases not matched to a gene; V was cut back by 5 bases and J by 3 bases. Germline V lookup: CDR1 SGHAT, CDR2 FQNNGV. The chain's CDR3 is CASSRVASGYYEQYF. The CDR3 DNA is TGTGCCAGCAGCCGAGTGGCTAGCGGATACTACGAGCAGTACTTC.

The genes are TRBV6-1 and TRBJ1-1; 9 nucleotides match TRBD1. The junction had 7 bases not matched to a gene; V was cut back by 6 bases and J by 5 bases. CDR1 and CDR2 from the germline V gene are MNHNS and SASEGT. This CDR3 contains 14 residues. The CDR3 sequence: CASSPGTGTTEAFF. The CDR3 coding sequence is TGTGCCAGCAGCCCCGGGACAGGGACGACTGAAGCTTTCTTT.

The CDR3 DNA is TGTGCCATCAGTGTACTAGCGGGGGGGCCGTCCTACAATGAGCAGTTCTTC. It yields the protein CAISVLAGGPSYNEQFF. The gene calls are TRBV10-3 and TRBJ2-1; 13 positions match TRBD2. V shed 4 bases and J 1 base; nucleotides not matched to a gene: 4. Looked up from germline, CDR1 is ENHRY and CDR2 is SYGVKD. The CDR3 covers 17 residues.

There are a few counts of this clonotype. This chain joins TRBV7-9 and TRBJ2-7, with D unclear. CDR1 and CDR2 (germline): SEHNR, FQNEAQ (reference sequence). The CDR3 is made up of 12 amino acids. With 1 base removed from V and 6 bases from J, the gap between germline ends came to 7 bases. CDR3 in DNA: TGTGCCAGCAGCTTAGGGGCAGTCGAGCAGTACTTC. It translates to CASSLGAVEQYF.

This clonotype was counted only a few times. V gene TRBV10-3 combines with J gene TRBJ1-4; no clear D. V gave up 0 bases and J gave up 16 bases, with 15 bases separating them. This CDR3 has 13 residues. Per germline, CDR1 ENHRY and CDR2 SYGVKD. The CDR3 nucleotides are TGTGCCATCAGTGAGTCTAAGGGAGGGTCGCAGTTTTTT. This sequence encodes CAISESKGGSQFF.

As to this clonotype: A much larger clone is a single base away; this may be a read error. The chain carries TRBV7-2 and TRBJ1-4; 9 nucleotides agree with TRBD1. CDR3 size: 15 residues. Germline assignment: CDR1 SGHTA and CDR2 FQGNSA. CDR3 region: CACSLKQGAFEKLFF. The CDR3 nucleotides read TGTGCCTGCAGCTTAAAACAGGGGGCTTTTGAAAAACTGTTTTTT.

This clonotype was seen many times. This rearrangement joins TRBV20-1 to TRBJ1-4; D is ambiguous. Germline V gives CDR1 DFQATT, CDR2 SNEGSKA (reference sequence). V was trimmed by 4 bases and J by 0 bases, leaving 6 bases between them. The CDR3 consists of 13 residues. The CDR3 loop reads CSATEATNEKLFF. CDR3 DNA: TGCAGTGCTACAGAAGCAACTAATGAAAAACTGTTTTTT.

This clonotype was detected only a few times. This chain's CDR3 is CSARDAAGGVEQYF. The CDR3 region has the DNA TGCAGTGCTAGAGATGCGGCAGGGGGGGTCGAGCAGTACTTC. The rearrangement links TRBV20-1 to TRBJ2-7; D possibly matches TRBD1 or TRBD2 (7 bases each). V was trimmed by 0 bases and J by 6 bases, leaving 15 bases between them. Germline V gene lookup returns CDR1 DFQATT and CDR2 SNEGSKA (reference sequence). There are 14 residues in the CDR3.

This chain joins TRBV10-3 and TRBJ2-3; no definite D call. CDR3 length equals 11 residues. V lost 8 bases and J lost 2, with 5 bases in between. Germline-derived CDR1 and CDR2 are ENHRY and SYGVKD. The CDR3 DNA reads TGTGCCATCTCGAACACAGATACGCAGTATTTT. This sequence encodes CAISNTDTQYF.

This chain links TRBV9 with TRBJ2-3, with TRBD2 as a possible D gene (5 bases). This CDR3 is 17 amino acids long. Germline V gene data show CDR1 as SGDLS and CDR2 as YYNGEE. V gave up 0 bases and J gave up 0 bases, with 14 bases separating them. The CDR3 reads CASSVGWSAVSTDTQYF. As DNA, the CDR3 is TGTGCCAGCAGCGTAGGGTGGTCAGCGGTGAGCACAGATACGCAGTATTTT.

The chain recombines TRBV5-1 with TRBJ1-4; a possible D gene is TRBD1 (6 bases). In germline, CDR1 is SGHRS, CDR2 YFSETQ. V shed 7 bases and J shed 6 bases, with 16 bases lying between them. CDR3 length: 14 residues. The CDR3 loop reads CASASAGAHEKLFF. DNA for the CDR3: TGCGCCAGCGCTTCGGCAGGGGCGCATGAAAAACTGTTTTTT.

This clonotype was detected only a few times. The chain couples TRBV10-1 to TRBJ2-2, with D unclear. V lost 3 bases, J lost 5 bases, and 4 bases lay in between. Germline V gene data show CDR1 as WNHNN and CDR2 as SYGVQD (reference sequence). The CDR3 runs 12 residues. Written as DNA, the CDR3 is TGCGCCAGCAGTGATAGTACCGGGGAGCTGTTTTTT. Residues: CASSDSTGELFF.

For the CDR3, the DNA is TGCAGCCCCGGGAACCTACGAGCCTACGAGCAGTACTTC. Translated: CSPGNLRAYEQYF. V and J are TRBV20-1 and TRBJ2-7; D is perhaps TRBD2 (5 bases). Germline lookup yields CDR1 DFQATT and CDR2 SNEGSKA (reference sequence). This CDR3 has 13 residues.

V is TRBV6-5 and J is TRBJ2-2; TRBD2 aligns across 10 bases. With 0 bases clipped from V and 6 bases from J, the junction kept 7 bases outside the gene matches. The CDR3 length is 17 residues. The germline V gene encodes CDR1 MNHEY and CDR2 SVGAGI. The CDR3 protein is CASSYSPLAGVSGELFF. The DNA of the CDR3 is TGTGCCAGCAGTTACTCTCCCCTAGCGGGGGTTTCCGGGGAGCTGTTTTTT.

This clonotype was seen only a few times. The V call is TRBV12-3 or TRBV12-4, the J call TRBJ1-4, with 9 bases that match TRBD1. This CDR3 region has 14 residues. V gave up 6 bases and J gave up 8 bases; unmatched junction bases: 7. The DNA of the CDR3 is TGTGCCAGCAGGCCGGGACAGGGCTGGGAAAAACTGTTTTTT. Amino acid sequence: CASRPGQGWEKLFF.